Following are 14 T cell receptor beta chains from one sample sequenced in a study of early T cells in non-severe SARS-CoV-2 infection. One entry per CDR3 protein, called by TCRdb with MiXCR from the 5' RACE reads. In the table there are approximately 31,000 distinct CDR3 sequences, around 5.8% of which are singletons. The sequenced sample was whole blood. These receptors were obtained from an adult who was a healthcare worker with PCR-confirmed SARS-CoV-2 infection or an uninfected control (not recorded which).

The table lists this clonotype with many counts. CDR3 DNA sequence: TGTGCCAGCAGTACAGACATTCAGAGTTCGGAGACCCAGTACTTC. Translation gives CASSTDIQSSETQYF. The rearrangement uses TRBV6-5 and TRBJ2-5; D unresolved. The CDR3 runs to 15 residues. CDR1 and CDR2 from the germline V gene are MNHEY and SVGAGI. Trimming left V 5 bases short and J 5 bases short, with 18 bases between.

Turning to this clonotype: This may stem from a read error, because a much larger clone lies one nucleotide away. V and J are TRBV6-5 and TRBJ1-6; D is uncertain. Germline CDR1 and CDR2: MNHEY and SVGAGI. The CDR3 consists of 12 residues. As DNA, the CDR3 is TGTGCCGGCAGTTACTCCAATTCACCCCTCCACTTT. This codes for CAGSYSNSPLHF.

Ten or more counts support this clonotype. The V and J genes are TRBV12-3 or TRBV12-4 and TRBJ2-1; D is perhaps TRBD2 (5 bases). Trimming took off 3 bases at V and 8 bases at J, with 11 bases between the two ends. The CDR3 has 13 residues. The CDR3 here is CASSFFEGHEQFF. In nucleotides, the CDR3 is TGTGCCAGCAGTTTTTTCGAGGGCCATGAGCAGTTCTTC.

This chain connects TRBV15 to TRBJ2-3; 11 bases fit TRBD2. The junction had 14 bases not matched to a gene; V was cut back by 0 bases and J by 0 bases. CDR1 LNHNV and CDR2 YYDKDF come from the germline V gene (reference sequence). This CDR3 spans 21 amino acids. The CDR3 DNA reads as TGTGCCACCAGCAGAGATTCGAGGGGGACTAGCGGTCAGACTAGCACAGATACGCAGTATTTT. It specifies CATSRDSRGTSGQTSTDTQYF.

This clonotype has just a few counts. The rearrangement joins TRBV18 to TRBJ2-1; 12 bases align to TRBD2. Germline loops: CDR1 KGHSH, CDR2 LQKENI. V was clipped by 2 bases and J by 2 bases; unmatched bases: 10. The CDR3 is 19 residues long. The CDR3 nucleotides are TGTGCCAGCTCACCAGCTAGCGGGAGGGCCGGTCGGGCCTACAATGAGCAGTTCTTC. Translating it yields CASSPASGRAGRAYNEQFF.

This clonotype rates as medium-sized (0.01 to 0.1%). The chain links TRBV20-1 to TRBJ2-7; 7 bases fit TRBD1. Germline V CDR1 and CDR2: DFQATT, SNEGSKA (reference sequence). V dropped 1 base and J dropped 4; count of bases not matched to a gene: 10. The length of the CDR3 is 15 residues. The CDR3 sequence: CSARGQGDQRYEQYF. The CDR3 coding sequence is TGCAGTGCTAGAGGACAGGGCGACCAGAGATACGAGCAGTACTTC.

This clonotype showed up many times. The V gene is TRBV20-1, the J gene TRBJ2-3; possible D gene TRBD2, 6 bases. The germline V gene encodes CDR1 DFQATT and CDR2 SNEGSKA (reference sequence). V was pared by 0 bases and J by 6 bases, with 13 bases between. This CDR3 contains 14 residues. The CDR3: CSARDGRARDTQYF. In DNA, the CDR3 is TGCAGTGCTAGAGACGGGAGAGCCCGGGATACGCAGTATTTT.

This clonotype was picked up a small number of times. The CDR3: CASSTPRTGSIAKNIQYF. The CDR3 coding sequence is TGTGCCAGTAGTACCCCCCGTACGGGTAGTATAGCCAAAAACATTCAGTACTTC. The J gene is TRBJ2-4, the V gene TRBV19; no clear D gene. The CDR3 runs 18 residues. The ends were cut back, 4 bases at V and 0 bases at J, with 19 bases in the middle. CDR1 and CDR2 (germline): LNHDA, SQIVND (reference sequence).

This clonotype has ten or more counts. This chain joins TRBV29-1 and TRBJ1-1; no clear D gene. Germline CDR1 reads SQVTM; CDR2 reads ANQGSEA. The CDR3 has 13 amino acids. V lost 6 bases, J lost 5 bases, and 16 bases lay in between. CDR3 residues: CSVLGQKGTEAFF. The DNA of the CDR3 is TGCAGCGTACTCGGCCAGAAGGGAACTGAAGCTTTCTTT.

This clonotype has a count of ten or more. This chain joins TRBV6-1 and TRBJ2-3, with 9 bases identical to TRBD2. The length of the CDR3 is 16 residues. The trim removed 6 bases at V and 3 bases at J, leaving 10 bases unmatched. The germline V gene has CDR1 MNHNS and CDR2 SASEGT. Here the CDR3 reads CASSPWEAGGTDTQYF. DNA of the CDR3: TGTGCCAGCAGCCCCTGGGAAGCGGGAGGTACAGATACGCAGTATTTT.

This clonotype was counted many times. V and J are TRBV6-6 and TRBJ2-5; 13 bases line up with TRBD2. Germline loops: CDR1 MNHNY, CDR2 SVGAGI (reference sequence). The CDR3 is made up of 15 amino acids. The V and J ends lost 6 bases and 2 bases, in that order; junction bases with no gene match: 3. CDR3 sequence: CASRLGLAGQETQYF. In DNA form, the CDR3 reads TGTGCCAGCAGATTGGGACTAGCGGGACAAGAGACCCAGTACTTC.

This clonotype has only a few counts. The CDR3, as DNA: TGCAGTGTCATAGGACTAGCGGGAGTTTCCTCTGAGCAGTTCTTC. It specifies CSVIGLAGVSSEQFF. The rearrangement joins TRBV20-1 to TRBJ2-1; the match to TRBD2 covers 13 bases. CDR3 length: 15 residues. V lost 7 bases to trimming and J lost 9 bases; unmatched junction nucleotides: 12. The germline V gene has CDR1 DFQATT and CDR2 SNEGSKA (reference sequence).

This clonotype was detected ten times or more. The chain joins TRBV2 to TRBJ1-2; D ambiguous. V lost 4 bases and J 4 bases, leaving 10 bases between the germline ends. The CDR3 is 13 amino acids. Per germline, CDR1 SNHLY and CDR2 FYNNEI. The CDR3 DNA reads as TGTGCCAGCAGTGGGACCTCCCTCTATGGCTACACCTTC. It encodes CASSGTSLYGYTF. The entire variable domain, with the rest obtained from reference TRBV2 and TRBJ1-2, is as follows: EPEVTQTPSHQVTQMGQEVILRCVPISNHLYFYWYRQILGQKVEFLVSFYNNEISEKSEIFDDQFSVERPDGSNFTLKIRSTKLEDSAMYFCASSGTSLYGYTFGSGTRLTVV.

This clonotype was recorded many times. As DNA, the CDR3 is TGTGCCAGCAGCCAAGACCAGGTACCACAAGAGACCCAGTACTTC. It yields the protein CASSQDQVPQETQYF. This chain links TRBV2 with TRBJ2-5, with D unresolved. Germline assignment: CDR1 SNHLY and CDR2 FYNNEI. The CDR3 has 15 residues. V lost 6 bases and J 2 bases, leaving 16 bases between the germline ends.